This T cell receptor beta chain was documented in a study of T-cell memory formation after mild COVID-19. Study information: Clusters were largely donor specific. Broader study findings: The main location of contracting CD4+ clones was CM and EM, and that of contracting CD8+ clones was EMRA. Clones contracting across day 15 to 85 had a balanced CD4/CD8 profile; later expanding clones leaned CD4+.

There are a few counts of this clonotype. Its cognate antigen is unknown. The CDR3 has 15 amino acids. Trimming stripped 4 bases from V and 8 bases from J, with 15 bases between. Germline values: CDR1 MNHEY, CDR2 SVGAGI. Libraries for TCRalpha and TCRbeta carried sample barcodes and unique molecular identifiers via 5'RACE. TCRdb fed the 5' RACE reads into MiXCR, producing one record per CDR3 protein. The sample has 550,000 to 600,000 distinct CDR3 sequences; less than 25% are singletons. The clonotype was recovered from an adult woman who had mild COVID-19 (a few samples of this study predate the infection). Cell type and time point are not known. The specimen sequenced was PBMCs or a T cell subset sorted from them (not recorded which). The J gene is TRBJ1-6, the V gene TRBV6-5; D uncertain. The CDR3 here is CASSSDGSAYSPLHF. The DNA for the CDR3 is TGTGCCAGCAGTTCGGACGGGTCTGCGTATTCACCCCTCCACTTT.